The entry below gives a single T cell receptor (beta chain) sequence along with its context. This record belongs to a study of Ad26.COV2.S vaccination and SARS-CoV-2 variants. Specified treatment: around 19 received Ad26.COV2.S at low or high dose, single or two shots; about five received placebo; per-sample allocation not given. Following the first vaccine or placebo injection, samples were taken on day 63. V was clipped by 1 base and J by 0 bases; unmatched bases: 6. This CDR3 region has 17 residues. CDR1 and CDR2 (germline): LGHNA, YSLEER. Produced via immunoSEQ multiplex PCR; TCRdb's table is partial and in-frame only. The sample includes about 350,000 clones, 86% of them seen just once.

The clonotype was recovered from a person aged 18 to 65 who received the Ad26.COV2.S COVID-19 vaccine or a placebo. This chain links TRBV4-3 with TRBJ2-3; 8 nucleotides line up with TRBD1. Sequenced material: peripheral blood, taken in a trial of Ad26.COV2.S vaccine versus placebo. CDR3 in amino acids: CASSQGGTGLSTDTQYF. The DNA for the CDR3 is TGCGCCAGCAGCCAAGGCGGGACAGGACTCAGCACAGATACGCAGTATTTT.